This TCR beta chain emerged from a study of blood T cell repertoires in COVID-19. Study-wide context: The origin of the acute and convalescent COVID-19 samples was the United States, Italy and Spain.

The participants were between about 18 and 89 years old and came from about two dozen US areas. Participant-given clinical history determined each cohort assignment. This CDR3 comprises 13 residues. The V gene end was trimmed by 7 bases and the J gene end by 7 bases; junction bases not matched to a gene: 4. The germline V gene encodes CDR1 MGHDK and CDR2 SYGVNS. The repertoire was sequenced with immunoSEQ multiplex PCR; TCRdb's copy has only in-frame clones and lacks some. The table has under 250,000 clones, about nine tenths seen once; the top ten hold about 1.6%. The TCR was taken from a man in his forties who had recovered from COVID-19. V usage is TRBV25-1 and J usage is TRBJ1-4; TRBD1 agrees at 9 bases. Sequenced: PBMCs or T cells enriched from blood (not recorded which). This CDR3 reads CASTDRGGEKLFF. DNA of the CDR3: TGTGCCAGCACGGACAGGGGAGGTGAAAAACTGTTTTTT.